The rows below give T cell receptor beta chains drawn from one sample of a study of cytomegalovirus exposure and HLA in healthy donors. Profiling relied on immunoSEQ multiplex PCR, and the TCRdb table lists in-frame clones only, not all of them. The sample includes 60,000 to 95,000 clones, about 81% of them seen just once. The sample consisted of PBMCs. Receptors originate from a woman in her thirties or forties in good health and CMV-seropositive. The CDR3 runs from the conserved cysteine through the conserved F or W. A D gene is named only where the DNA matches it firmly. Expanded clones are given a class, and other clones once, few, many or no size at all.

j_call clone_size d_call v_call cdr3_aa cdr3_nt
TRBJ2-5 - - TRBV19 CASSIWGGPRQETQYF TGTGCCAGTAGTATTTGGGGGGGGCCCCGCCAAGAGACCCAGTACTTC
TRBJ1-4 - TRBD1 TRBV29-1 CSAKRGQGGGNEKLFF TGCAGCGCCAAAAGAGGACAGGGGGGGGGTAATGAAAAACTGTTTTTT
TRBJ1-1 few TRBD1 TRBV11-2 CASSPQGQGLMNTEAFF TGTGCCAGCAGCCCCCAGGGACAGGGTTTAATGAACACTGAAGCTTTCTTT
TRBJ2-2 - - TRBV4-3 CASSQEPPQGIHTGELFF TGCGCCAGCAGCCAAGAGCCCCCACAGGGCATTCACACCGGGGAGCTGTTTTTT
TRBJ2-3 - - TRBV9 CASSVDSWAGTQYF TGTGCCAGCAGCGTAGATAGTTGGGCCGGAACGCAGTATTTT
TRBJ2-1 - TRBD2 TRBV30 CAWSRTSGQQFF TGTGCCTGGTCCCGGACTAGCGGGCAGCAGTTCTTC
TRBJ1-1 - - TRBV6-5 CASSYSTSLWQVEAFF TGTGCCAGCAGTTACTCGACGTCGCTTTGGCAGGTTGAAGCTTTCTTT
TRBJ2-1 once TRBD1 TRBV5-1 CASSPSMDREGGLYTEQFF TGCGCCAGCAGCCCATCGATGGACAGGGAAGGGGGGCTCTACACTGAGCAGTTCTTC
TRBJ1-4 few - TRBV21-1 CASSKETSKPGEKLFF TGTGCCAGCAGCAAAGAAACCAGTAAACCGGGGGAAAAACTGTTTTTT
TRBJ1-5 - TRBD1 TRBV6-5 CASSYNRQGHQPQHF TGTGCCAGCAGTTACAACAGACAGGGCCATCAGCCCCAGCATTTT
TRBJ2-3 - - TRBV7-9 CASSRSGSTDTQYF TGTGCCAGCAGCCGTAGCGGAAGCACAGATACGCAGTATTTT
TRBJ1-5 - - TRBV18 CASSPSTGSNQPQHF TGTGCCAGCTCACCCTCCACGGGGAGCAATCAGCCCCAGCATTTT
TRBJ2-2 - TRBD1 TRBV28 CASKRSRGQNTGELFF TGTGCCAGTAAGAGGAGCAGGGGGCAGAACACCGGGGAGCTGTTTTTT
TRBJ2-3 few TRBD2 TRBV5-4 CASSLGTSGERTDTQYF TGTGCCAGCAGCTTGGGGACTAGCGGGGAGAGGACAGATACGCAGTATTTT
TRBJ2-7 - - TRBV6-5 CASSYSGKGSYEQYF TGTGCCAGCAGTTATTCGGGTAAAGGCTCCTACGAGCAGTACTTC
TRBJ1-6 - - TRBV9 CASSVGAGDNSPLHF TGTGCCAGCAGCGTAGGGGCAGGGGATAATTCACCCCTCCACTTT
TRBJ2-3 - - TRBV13 CASSHRSKRITDTQYF TGTGCCAGCAGCCACCGTAGTAAGCGGATCACAGATACGCAGTATTTT
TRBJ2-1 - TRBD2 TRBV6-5 CASRTGTSIYNEQFF TGTGCCAGCAGAACCGGGACTAGTATCTACAATGAGCAGTTCTTC
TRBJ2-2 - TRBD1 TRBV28 CASSLWDRTELFF TGTGCCAGCAGTTTATGGGACAGGACTGAGCTGTTTTTT
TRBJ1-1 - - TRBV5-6 CASSLAEDRRIEAFF TGTGCCAGCAGCTTGGCCGAAGACAGGCGCATCGAAGCTTTCTTT
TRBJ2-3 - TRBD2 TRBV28 CASSAQTSGGPSTDTQYF TGTGCCAGCAGTGCACAGACTAGCGGGGGACCTAGCACAGATACGCAGTATTTT
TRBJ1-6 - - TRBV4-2 CASSPQGRNNSPLHF TGTGCCAGCAGCCCTCAGGGCCGGAATAATTCACCCCTCCACTTT
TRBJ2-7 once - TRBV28 CASTRSSTYEQYF TGTGCCAGCACCCGTTCTAGTACCTACGAGCAGTACTTC
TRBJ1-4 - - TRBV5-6 CASSSGEKLFF TGTGCCAGCAGCTCGGGTGAAAAACTGTTTTTT
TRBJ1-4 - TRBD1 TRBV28 CASSYDRGGEKLFF TGTGCCAGCAGTTACGACAGGGGGGGAGAAAAACTGTTTTTT
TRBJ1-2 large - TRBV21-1 CASSATGKCNYGYTF TGTGCCAGCAGCGCGACAGGGAAGTGTAACTATGGCTACACCTTC
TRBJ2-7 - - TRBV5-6 CASSVSSYEQYF TGTGCCAGCAGCGTGAGCTCCTACGAGCAGTACTTC
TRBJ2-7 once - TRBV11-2 CASSLFLSDEQYF TGTGCCAGCAGCTTATTCCTAAGTGACGAGCAGTACTTC
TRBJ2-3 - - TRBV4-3 CASSRQEGNTDTQYF TGCGCCAGCAGCAGGCAGGAGGGAAACACAGATACGCAGTATTTT
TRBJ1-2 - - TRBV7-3 CASSCRQPINYGYTF TGTGCCAGCAGCTGCCGACAGCCAATTAACTATGGCTACACCTTC
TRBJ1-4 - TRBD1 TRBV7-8 CASSSTGRGEKLFF TGTGCCAGCAGCTCGACAGGGAGAGGAGAAAAACTGTTTTTT